Listed below are T cell receptor beta chains from one sample, sequenced in a study of blood T cell repertoires in COVID-19. TCRdb's copy holds only in-frame clones and misses some; the assay was immunoSEQ multiplex PCR. The sample consists of hundreds of thousands of clones, around 87% of them appearing once. The sequencing sample was made of PBMCs or T cells enriched from blood (not recorded which). These receptors were obtained from a woman aged 18-35 years who had recovered from COVID-19. Each CDR3 is given with its conserved first and last residue. The D gene is left open where the match is weak. Clone size is shown for a subset of rows, as once, few, many or a class of expanded clone.

D,J,V,size,DNA,CDR3
TRBD2,TRBJ2-1,TRBV18,.,TGTGCCAGCTCACCAATGGCTAGCGGGGGGGCCGCCTACAATGAGCAGTTCTTC,CASSPMASGGAAYNEQFF
.,TRBJ1-2,TRBV30,.,TGTGCCTCCAACCGGGGTTCATATGGCTACACCTTC,CASNRGSYGYTF
TRBD1,TRBJ1-2,TRBV10-3,.,TGTGCCATCAGGGCACAGGGGCTGGTTGGCTACACCTTC,CAIRAQGLVGYTF
TRBD2,TRBJ2-7,TRBV2,.,TGTGCCAGCAGCGGCGGGGGGCCCTACTACGAGCAGTACTTC,CASSGGGPYYEQYF
.,TRBJ2-7,TRBV18,.,TGTGCCAGCTCCCCCCGGGACACCACTTCCTACGAGCAGTACTTC,CASSPRDTTSYEQYF
.,TRBJ1-2,TRBV6-2/TRBV6-3,.,TGTGCCAGCAGTTATCGCGCGGGGAATCTCTATGGCTACACCTTC,CASSYRAGNLYGYTF
.,TRBJ1-6,TRBV18,.,TGTGCCAGCTCACCTCTGGAACGGCGAGGTAATTCACCCCTCCACTTT,CASSPLERRGNSPLHF
.,TRBJ1-5,TRBV6-5,.,TGTGCCAGTAAGGGAGGGATTAATCAGCCCCAGCATTTT,CASKGGINQPQHF
.,TRBJ1-1,TRBV5-1,.,TGCGCCAGCAGATTAGGGGGGGCGAAGGGTGAAGCTTTCTTT,CASRLGGAKGEAFF
TRBD1,TRBJ2-7,TRBV5-1,.,TGCGCCAGCAGCATGACAGGGGGCTACGAGCAGTACTTC,CASSMTGGYEQYF
TRBD2,TRBJ2-1,TRBV4-2,once,TGTGCCAGCAGCCCGATCATCGATCAAAGCGGGGGCCGCTGGAATGAGCAGTTCTTC,CASSPIIDQSGGRWNEQFF
TRBD2,TRBJ2-3,TRBV15,.,TGTGCCACCAGAGGAGGACTAGCGGGAGCCACAGATACGCAGTATTTT,CATRGGLAGATDTQYF
TRBD1,TRBJ1-2,TRBV28,.,TGTGCCAGCAGTCCCAATTTAGCAGGGGGCCTCGGCGGCTACACCTTC,CASSPNLAGGLGGYTF
.,TRBJ2-5,TRBV7-7,.,TGTGCTAGTAGTGGCGGGGAGACCCAGTACTTC,CASSGGETQYF
.,TRBJ2-4,TRBV19,.,TGTGCCAGTAGTAACCGGGACACCCCAGTTCGGACCAAAAACATTCAGTACTTC,CASSNRDTPVRTKNIQYF
.,TRBJ2-1,TRBV2,once,TGTGCCAGCAGGGCCGGACAGAACTCCTACAATGAGCAGTTCTTC,CASRAGQNSYNEQFF
.,TRBJ1-3,TRBV19,.,TGTGCCAGTAGTCGAGTACAGGGCAGTGGAAACACCATATATTTT,CASSRVQGSGNTIYF
TRBD1,TRBJ2-7,TRBV5-1,.,TGCGCCAGCAGCTTGTTGACAGGGGGAACCTACGAGCAGTACTTC,CASSLLTGGTYEQYF
.,TRBJ2-7,TRBV3-1/TRBV3-2,.,TGTGCCAGCAGCCTTGCATCGGGTGGGGCTAACGAGCAGTACTTC,CASSLASGGANEQYF
TRBD2,TRBJ2-3,TRBV5-1,.,TGCGCCAGCAGCTTCTTCGGGGGGTGGGATACGCAGTATTTT,CASSFFGGWDTQYF
TRBD1,TRBJ1-5,TRBV5-6,.,TGTGCCAGCAGCTTTGTAGGGGGACAGGGGCTAAGCCAGCCCCAGCATTTT,CASSFVGGQGLSQPQHF
.,TRBJ1-2,TRBV7-2,once,TGTGCCAGCAGCCTCAACGCGCGGGGCTACACCTTC,CASSLNARGYTF
TRBD2,TRBJ2-7,TRBV7-9,few,TGTGCCAGCAGCTACGGACTAGTATACGAGCAGTACTTC,CASSYGLVYEQYF
TRBD1,TRBJ1-2,TRBV4-1,.,TGCGCCAGCAGCCAAGAACACAGGGGGCGTCATGGCTACACCTTC,CASSQEHRGRHGYTF
.,TRBJ1-5,TRBV20-1,.,TGCAGTGCTAGCGTAGATCAGCCCCAGCATTTT,CSASVDQPQHF
.,TRBJ2-7,TRBV3-1/TRBV3-2,.,TGTGCCAGCAGCAGCTCGGGAAGGAGCCCCTACGAGCAGTACTTC,CASSSSGRSPYEQYF
TRBD2,TRBJ2-3,TRBV7-8,.,TGTGCCAGCAGCTTAGGAATACTAGCGGGGTTCACAGATACGCAGTATTTT,CASSLGILAGFTDTQYF
TRBD1,TRBJ1-6,TRBV5-1,.,TGCGCCAGCAGCGCCGGACAGGGAAGTTCACCCCTCCACTTT,CASSAGQGSSPLHF
.,TRBJ1-1,TRBV7-8,.,TGTGCCAGCAGCTTATCTAAGCGGGGCATGAACACTGAAGCTTTCTTT,CASSLSKRGMNTEAFF
TRBD2,TRBJ2-7,TRBV6-5,.,TGTGCCAGCAGCACTAGCGGGGACTACGAGCAGTACTTC,CASSTSGDYEQYF
.,TRBJ2-5,TRBV28,once,TGTGCCAGCAGACCGCCCGGGGATGGAGAGACCCAGTACTTC,CASRPPGDGETQYF
.,TRBJ1-6,TRBV9,.,TGTGCCAGCAGCGTAGGCAGGGGCCCAGCACCCCTCCACTTT,CASSVGRGPAPLHF
.,TRBJ1-2,TRBV2,.,TGTGCCAGCAGACCCGACAGCGACTATGGCTACACCTTC,CASRPDSDYGYTF
TRBD2,TRBJ2-2,TRBV19,.,TGTGCCAGTAGGGAAGGGCTAGCGGGGTCCTCCGGGGAGCTGTTTTTT,CASREGLAGSSGELFF
.,TRBJ1-2,TRBV2,.,TGTGCCAGCTCAGAAGCCAGGACAGTGAAGCTGGGGGGCTACACCTTC,CASSEARTVKLGGYTF